What follows are 14 T cell receptor beta chains derived from one specimen sequenced in a study of Graves' ophthalmopathy and Graves' hyperthyroidism. Amplified TCR beta CDR3 regions were obtained using RNA transcripts as template. The authors performed first-round RT-PCR with HTBI primers and then a second-round multiplex PCR. MiXCR, applied by TCRdb to the multiplex PCR reads, yields one record per CDR3 protein. The table lists about 400,000 distinct CDR3 sequences, around 16% of them singletons, with 1.6% in the top ten. The sequenced sample was peripheral blood. These receptors all come from a woman younger than 30 with Graves' ophthalmopathy.

V is TRBV4-3 and J is TRBJ2-7, with 10 bases aligning to TRBD1. CDR3 length: 18 residues. The V segment lost 0 bases and the J segment 5 bases; nucleotides outside the gene matches: 13. The germline gives CDR1 LGHNA, CDR2 YSLEER. CDR3 DNA: TGCGCCAGCAGCCAAGATACTTGGTTGGGACAGGGGTTTAACGAGCAGTACTTC. Protein product: CASSQDTWLGQGFNEQYF.

This clonotype was seen many times. The chain couples TRBV7-6 to TRBJ1-1; possible D gene TRBD1, 6 bases. Per the germline V gene, CDR1 is SGHVS and CDR2 is FNYEAQ. The CDR3 sequence is 15 residues long. V was cut by 3 bases and J by 4 bases, with 15 bases left in between. CDR3 sequence: CASSFYRDKTTEAFF. The CDR3 nucleotides are TGTGCCAGCAGCTTCTACCGGGACAAGACCACTGAAGCTTTCTTT.

In its sample, this clonotype was seen many times. V gene TRBV19 combines with J gene TRBJ1-5; weak D call: TRBD1 (5 bases). CDR1 is LNHDA, CDR2 SQIVND, per germline (reference sequence). The length of the CDR3 is 14 residues. V was trimmed by 5 bases and J by 4 bases, leaving 12 bases between them. CDR3: CASSAPGPNQPQHF. CDR3 DNA sequence: TGTGCCAGTAGTGCCCCGGGACCAAATCAGCCCCAGCATTTT.

This clonotype has at least ten counts. The chain carries TRBV28 and TRBJ2-5, with D possibly called TRBD1 or TRBD2 (6 bases each). Germline lookup yields CDR1 MDHEN and CDR2 SYDVKM. The V gene lost 4 bases and the J gene lost 5 bases, with 11 bases spanning the gap. CDR3 size: 13 residues. CDR3 in amino acids: CASSWGAGETQYF. CDR3 nucleotide sequence: TGTGCCAGCAGTTGGGGGGCAGGGGAGACCCAGTACTTC.

This sequence joins TRBV25-1 and TRBJ2-7; D possibly uses TRBD1 or TRBD2 (5 bases each). The CDR3 consists of 15 residues. V lost 1 base, J lost 1 base, and 11 bases lay in between. Germline CDR1 and CDR2: MGHDK and SYGVNS. DNA for the CDR3: TGTGCCAGCAGTGAATGGTCGGGGCCATCCTACGAGCAGTACTTC. The encoded protein is CASSEWSGPSYEQYF.

This clonotype was recorded many times. This chain connects TRBV28 to TRBJ2-7, with TRBD1 identical over 7 bases. J lost 0 bases, V lost 3 bases, and 11 bases had no gene match. The CDR3 extends over 17 amino acids. Germline assignment: CDR1 MDHEN and CDR2 SYDVKM. CDR3 sequence (DNA): TGTGCCAGCAGTTTGGTTTTACAGGGGTCCTACTCCTACGAGCAGTACTTC. Translated: CASSLVLQGSYSYEQYF.

This clonotype was counted at least ten times. The chain has TRBV12-3 or TRBV12-4 and TRBJ2-7, with D hard to call. The CDR3 runs 13 residues. V gave up 5 bases and J gave up 5 bases, with 13 bases separating them. The CDR3 region has the DNA TGTGCCAGCAGTATGGTCCCGGCAGACGAGCAGTACTTC. It yields the protein CASSMVPADEQYF.

This clonotype occurred a few times. The rearrangement uses TRBV6-1 and TRBJ2-7; 9 bases map to TRBD2. J was trimmed by 6 bases and V by 7 bases; bases with no gene match: 10. CDR1 and CDR2 from the germline V gene are MNHNS and SASEGT. This CDR3 contains 14 residues. Here the CDR3 reads CASTAASGTGEQYF. CDR3 sequence (DNA): TGTGCCAGCACTGCGGCTAGCGGGACCGGCGAGCAGTACTTC.

This clonotype has ten or more counts. The CDR3 sequence: CASSPSTGTGELFF. CDR3 DNA: TGTGCCAGCAGCCCCTCGACAGGGACCGGGGAGCTGTTTTTT. The chain employs TRBV28 and TRBJ2-2, with 7 bases fitting TRBD1. This CDR3 region has 14 residues. CDR1 MDHEN and CDR2 SYDVKM come from the germline V gene. With 6 bases clipped from V and 5 bases from J, the junction kept 6 bases outside the gene matches.

On this clonotype: An end of the junction differs from the germline gene, which may be a read error. V and J are TRBV6-5 and TRBJ1-5; maybe TRBD1 (5 bases). Per the germline V gene, CDR1 is MNHEY and CDR2 is SVGAGI. The CDR3 has 14 amino acids. In DNA, the CDR3 is TGTGCCATCAGTTCAGGCAGGGCGTATCAGCCCCAGCATTTT. Residues: CAISSGRAYQPQHF.

This clonotype has ten or more counts. V gene TRBV6-5 combines with J gene TRBJ1-1; 7 nucleotides line up with TRBD1. The germline V gene has CDR1 MNHEY and CDR2 SVGAGI. V lost 5 bases and J lost 1; bases outside the gene matches: 7. The CDR3 extends over 15 amino acids. The chain's CDR3 is CASSSNRGRNTEAFF. The CDR3 coding sequence is TGTGCCAGCAGTAGTAACAGGGGCAGGAACACTGAAGCTTTCTTT.

As for this clonotype: Being one base from a much bigger clone, this may be a read error. The chain combines TRBV6-5 with TRBJ2-5, with a weak D call TRBD1 (5 bases). The CDR3 has 13 residues. Per the germline V gene, CDR1 is MNHEY and CDR2 is SVGAGI. DNA for the CDR3: TGTGCCAGCAGTTACGACAGCTCAGAGGCCCAGTACTTC. It yields the protein CASSYDSSEAQYF.

The sample holds many counts of this clonotype. The rearrangement uses TRBV6-2 or TRBV6-3 and TRBJ2-7, with 9 bases aligning to TRBD2. The CDR3 is 15 amino acids. The trim removed 6 bases at V and 5 bases at J, leaving 11 bases unmatched. Germline CDR1 is MNHEY and CDR2 is SVGEGT. The chain's CDR3 is CASSSTGTSFHEQYF. In DNA form, the CDR3 reads TGTGCCAGCAGCTCTACCGGGACTAGCTTCCACGAGCAGTACTTC.

At least ten counts were recorded for this clonotype. V usage is TRBV7-2 and J usage is TRBJ2-5; possible D gene TRBD1, 7 bases. V was shortened by 5 bases and J by 3 bases, with 16 bases between the two germline ends. CDR1 and CDR2 from the germline V gene are SGHTA and FQGNSA. The CDR3 extends over 15 amino acids. The CDR3 DNA sequence: TGTGCCAGCAGCCCTCGGAGGGGGCGGGAAGAGACCCAGTACTTC. Translating gives CASSPRRGREETQYF.